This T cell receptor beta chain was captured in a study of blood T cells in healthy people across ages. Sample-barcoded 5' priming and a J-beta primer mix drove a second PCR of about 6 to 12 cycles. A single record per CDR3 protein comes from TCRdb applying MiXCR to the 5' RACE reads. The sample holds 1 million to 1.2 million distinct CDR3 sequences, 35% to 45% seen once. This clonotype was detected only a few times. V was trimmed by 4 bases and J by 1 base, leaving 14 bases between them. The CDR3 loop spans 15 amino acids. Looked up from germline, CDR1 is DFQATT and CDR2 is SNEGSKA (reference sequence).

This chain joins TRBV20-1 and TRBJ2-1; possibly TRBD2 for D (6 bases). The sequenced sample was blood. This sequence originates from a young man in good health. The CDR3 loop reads CSATARRGSYNEQFF. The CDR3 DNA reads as TGCAGTGCTACCGCGAGGCGGGGTTCCTACAATGAGCAGTTCTTC.